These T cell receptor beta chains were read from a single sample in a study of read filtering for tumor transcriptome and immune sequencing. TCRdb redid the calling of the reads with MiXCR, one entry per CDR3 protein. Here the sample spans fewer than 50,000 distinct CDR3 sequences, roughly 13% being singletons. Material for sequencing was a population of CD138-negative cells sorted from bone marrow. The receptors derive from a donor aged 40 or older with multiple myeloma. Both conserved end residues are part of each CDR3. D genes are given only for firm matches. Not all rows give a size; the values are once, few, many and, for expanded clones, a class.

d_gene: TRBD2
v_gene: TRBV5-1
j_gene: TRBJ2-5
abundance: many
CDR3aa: CASSLAALAGSQETQYF
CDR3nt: TGCGCCAGCAGCTTGGCCGCGCTAGCGGGTTCCCAAGAGACCCAGTACTTC

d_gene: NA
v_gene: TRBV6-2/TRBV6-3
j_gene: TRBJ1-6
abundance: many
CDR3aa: CASSSGRQNSPLHF
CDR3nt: TGTGCCAGCAGTTCCGGGAGGCAGAATTCACCCCTCCACTTT

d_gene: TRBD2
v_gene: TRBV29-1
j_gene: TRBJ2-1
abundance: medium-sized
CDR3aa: CSIPSGSSYNEQFF
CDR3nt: TGCAGCATCCCTAGCGGGAGCTCCTACAATGAGCAGTTCTTC

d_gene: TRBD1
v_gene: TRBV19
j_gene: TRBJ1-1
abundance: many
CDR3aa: CASSIRGRGTEAFF
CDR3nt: TGTGCCAGTAGTATCAGGGGGCGAGGGACTGAAGCTTTCTTT

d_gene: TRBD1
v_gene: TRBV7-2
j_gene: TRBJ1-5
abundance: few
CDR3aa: CASSSGQGSNQPQHF
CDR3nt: TGTGCCAGCAGCTCGGGACAGGGTAGCAATCAGCCCCAGCATTTT

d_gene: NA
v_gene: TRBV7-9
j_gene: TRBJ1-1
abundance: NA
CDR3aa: CASSFGDTGNTEAFF
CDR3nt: TGTGCCAGCAGCTTTGGGGATACCGGGAACACTGAAGCTTTCTTT

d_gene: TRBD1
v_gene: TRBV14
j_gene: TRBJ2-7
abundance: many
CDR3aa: CASSQTGIEQYF
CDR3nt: TGTGCCAGCAGCCAGACAGGGATTGAGCAGTACTTC

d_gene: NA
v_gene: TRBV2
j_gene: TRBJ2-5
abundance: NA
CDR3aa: CASSLGTGETQYF
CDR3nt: TGTGCCAGCAGCCTCGGGACCGGGGAGACCCAGTACTTC

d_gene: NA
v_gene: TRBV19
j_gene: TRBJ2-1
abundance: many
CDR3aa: CASSITRPGPEQFF
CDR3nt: TGTGCCAGTAGTATAACTAGACCCGGGCCCGAGCAGTTCTTC

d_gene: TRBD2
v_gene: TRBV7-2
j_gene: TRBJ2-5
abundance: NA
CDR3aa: CANSLGSASGGRAQYF
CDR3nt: TGTGCCAACAGCTTAGGGTCGGCTAGCGGGGGCCGGGCCCAGTACTTC

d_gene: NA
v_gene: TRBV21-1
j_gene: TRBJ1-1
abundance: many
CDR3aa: CAIQKGQGYTEAFF
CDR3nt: TGTGCCATCCAGAAGGGACAGGGATACACTGAAGCTTTCTTT

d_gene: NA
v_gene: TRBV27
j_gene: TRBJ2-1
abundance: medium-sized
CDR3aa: CASSLGNEQFF
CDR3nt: TGTGCCAGCAGTTTGGGTAATGAGCAGTTCTTC

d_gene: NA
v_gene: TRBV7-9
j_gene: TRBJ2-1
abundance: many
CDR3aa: CASSLGGGSLFF
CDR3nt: TGTGCCAGCAGCTTAGGAGGAGGGAGTCTCTTCTTC

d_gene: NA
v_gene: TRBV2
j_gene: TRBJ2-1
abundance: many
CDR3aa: CASRTRGGHEQFF
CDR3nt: TGTGCCAGCAGGACTAGGGGGGGCCATGAGCAGTTCTTC

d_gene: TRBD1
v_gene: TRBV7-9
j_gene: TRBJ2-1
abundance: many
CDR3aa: CASSLTGQGNEQFF
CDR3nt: TGTGCCAGCAGCCTGACCGGACAGGGGAATGAGCAGTTCTTC

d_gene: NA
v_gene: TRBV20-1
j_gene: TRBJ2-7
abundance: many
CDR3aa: CSARWKYEQYF
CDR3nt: TGCAGTGCTAGATGGAAGTACGAGCAGTACTTC

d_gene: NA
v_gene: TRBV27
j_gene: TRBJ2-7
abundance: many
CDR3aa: CAILPGSEVGEQYF
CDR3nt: TGTGCCATCCTTCCTGGGAGTGAAGTTGGGGAGCAGTACTTC

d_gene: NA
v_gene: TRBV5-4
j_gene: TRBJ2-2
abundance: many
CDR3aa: CASSLVLGDTGELFF
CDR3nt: TGTGCCAGCAGCTTGGTCCTTGGAGACACCGGGGAGCTGTTTTTT

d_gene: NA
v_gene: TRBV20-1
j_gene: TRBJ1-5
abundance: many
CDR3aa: CSATSGNQPQHF
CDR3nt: TGCAGTGCTACGAGCGGCAATCAGCCCCAGCATTTT

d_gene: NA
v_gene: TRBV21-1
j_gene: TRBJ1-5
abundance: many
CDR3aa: CASSKGRDRSNQPQHF
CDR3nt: TGTGCCAGCAGCAAAGGAAGGGACAGGAGCAATCAGCCCCAGCATTTT

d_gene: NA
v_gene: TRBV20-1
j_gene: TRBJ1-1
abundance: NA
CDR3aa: CSAPTGGGKAEAFF
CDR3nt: TGCAGTGCCCCAACGGGGGGCGGGAAAGCTGAAGCTTTCTTT

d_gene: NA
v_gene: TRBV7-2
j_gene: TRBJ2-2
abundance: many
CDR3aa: CASSLSRGTGELFF
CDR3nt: TGTGCCAGCAGCTTAAGCCGGGGCACCGGGGAGCTGTTTTTT

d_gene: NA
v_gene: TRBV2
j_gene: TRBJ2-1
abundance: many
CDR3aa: CASGNYNEQFF
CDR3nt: TGTGCGAGCGGAAACTACAATGAGCAGTTCTTC

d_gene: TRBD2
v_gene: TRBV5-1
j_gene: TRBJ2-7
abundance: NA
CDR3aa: CASSRTSGSYGQYF
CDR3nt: TGCGCCAGCAGCCGGACTAGCGGCTCCTACGGGCAGTACTTC

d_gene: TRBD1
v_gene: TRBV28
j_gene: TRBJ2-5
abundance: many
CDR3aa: CASSLPRDRETQYF
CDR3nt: TGTGCCAGCAGTTTACCCCGGGACAGAGAGACCCAGTACTTC

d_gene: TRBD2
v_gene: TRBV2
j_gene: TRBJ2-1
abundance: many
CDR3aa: CASSRTSGSYNEQFF
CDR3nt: TGTGCCAGCAGCCGGACTAGCGGCTCCTACAATGAGCAGTTCTTC

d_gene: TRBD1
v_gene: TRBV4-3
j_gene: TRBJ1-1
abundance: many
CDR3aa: CASSQDDRVNTEAFF
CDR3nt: TGCGCCAGCAGCCAGGACGACAGGGTGAACACTGAAGCTTTCTTT

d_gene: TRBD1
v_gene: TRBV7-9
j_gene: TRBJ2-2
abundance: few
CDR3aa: CASSYRDRGPTGELFF
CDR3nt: TGTGCCAGCAGCTACCGGGACAGGGGGCCCACCGGGGAGCTGTTTTTT

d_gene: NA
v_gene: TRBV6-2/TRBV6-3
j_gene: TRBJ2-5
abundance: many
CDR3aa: CASRPGAWEQETQYF
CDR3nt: TGTGCCAGCAGACCCGGAGCTTGGGAGCAAGAGACCCAGTACTTC

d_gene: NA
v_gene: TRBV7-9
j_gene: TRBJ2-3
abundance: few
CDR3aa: CASSSYINTQYF
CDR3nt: TGTGCCAGCAGCTCCTACATAAATACGCAGTATTTT

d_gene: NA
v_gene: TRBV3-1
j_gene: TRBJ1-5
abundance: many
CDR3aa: CASSLGNSNQPQHF
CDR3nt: TGTGCCAGCAGCCTAGGGAATAGCAATCAGCCCCAGCATTTT

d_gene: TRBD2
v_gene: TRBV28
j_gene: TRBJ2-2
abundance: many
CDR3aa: CASKPGGFANTGELFF
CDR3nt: TGTGCCAGCAAACCGGGAGGATTCGCGAACACCGGGGAGCTGTTTTTT

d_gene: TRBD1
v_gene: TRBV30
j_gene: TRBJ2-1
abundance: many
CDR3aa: CAWSVTGTGRVFF
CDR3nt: TGTGCCTGGAGTGTAACAGGGACAGGACGAGTGTTCTTC

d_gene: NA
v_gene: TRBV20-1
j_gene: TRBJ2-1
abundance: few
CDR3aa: CSANSGYEQFF
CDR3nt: TGCAGTGCTAATAGTGGCTATGAGCAGTTCTTC

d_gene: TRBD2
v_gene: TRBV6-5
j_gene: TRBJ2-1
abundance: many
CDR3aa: CASSYSAGDDEQFF
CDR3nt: TGTGCCAGCAGTTACAGCGCGGGAGACGATGAGCAGTTCTTC

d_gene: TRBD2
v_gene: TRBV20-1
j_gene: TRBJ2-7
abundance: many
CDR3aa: CSAPHLRTSGSNEQYF
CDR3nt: TGCAGTGCCCCTCACCTAAGGACTAGCGGGAGCAACGAGCAGTACTTC

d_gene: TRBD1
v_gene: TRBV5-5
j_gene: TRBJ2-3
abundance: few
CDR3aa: CASSLQTGGSTDTQYF
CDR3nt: TGTGCCAGCAGCTTACAGACAGGGGGGTCCACAGATACGCAGTATTTT

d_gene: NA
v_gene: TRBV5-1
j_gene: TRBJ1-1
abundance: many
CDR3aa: CASSLGGSNTEAFF
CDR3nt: TGCGCCAGCAGCTTGGGGGGGTCGAACACTGAAGCTTTCTTT

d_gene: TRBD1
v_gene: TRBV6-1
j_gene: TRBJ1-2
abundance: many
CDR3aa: CATGDRAFYGYTF
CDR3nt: TGTGCCACTGGGGACAGAGCCTTCTATGGCTACACCTTC

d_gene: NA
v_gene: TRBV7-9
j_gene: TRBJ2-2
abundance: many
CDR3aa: CASSLDRTGELFF
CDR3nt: TGTGCCAGCAGCTTAGACAGGACCGGGGAGCTGTTTTTT

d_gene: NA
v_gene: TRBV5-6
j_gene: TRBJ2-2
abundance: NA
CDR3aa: CASSLPNTGELFF
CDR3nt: TGTGCCAGCAGCTTGCCGAACACCGGGGAGCTGTTTTTT

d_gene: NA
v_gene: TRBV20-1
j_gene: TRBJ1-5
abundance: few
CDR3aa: CRARGGASNQPQHF
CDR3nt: TGCAGAGCTAGAGGTGGGGCTAGCAATCAGCCCCAGCATTTT